The 21 T cell receptor beta chains below were found in one sample sequenced in a study of identical twins. TCRdb ran MiXCR on the 5' RACE reads and lists one entry per CDR3 protein. The table shows approximately 1.8 million distinct CDR3 sequences, with more than 30% occurring only once. The specimen sequenced was cord blood. Source of these receptors: a newborn girl in good health.

The gene calls are TRBV4-2 and TRBJ1-4; D perhaps matches TRBD1 (5 bases). Germline CDR1 is LGHNA and CDR2 is YNFKEQ. The CDR3 length is 16 residues. The V and J ends lost 4 bases and 5 bases respectively, with 17 bases between them. DNA of the CDR3: TGTGCCAGCAGCCGAGGCCGCAGGGCAGAGAATGAAAAACTGTTTTTT. It specifies CASSRGRRAENEKLFF.

This clonotype showed up just a few times. The chain employs TRBV5-1 and TRBJ1-1; 9 nucleotides match TRBD1. CDR3 size: 14 residues. After removal of 3 bases from V and 3 bases from J, the junction contained 3 bases not matched to a gene. Germline assignment: CDR1 SGHRS and CDR2 YFSETQ. For the CDR3, the DNA is TGCGCCAGCAGCTCGGACAGGGGATACACTGAAGCTTTCTTT. This gives the protein CASSSDRGYTEAFF.

The J gene is TRBJ2-5, the V gene TRBV18; unclear D gene. The V gene's germline CDR1 is KGHSH and CDR2 LQKENI. This CDR3 spans 13 amino acids. V shed 3 bases and J shed 4 bases, with 9 bases lying between them. The CDR3 loop reads CASSPPTVETQYF. The CDR3 DNA is TGTGCCAGCTCACCCCCAACCGTAGAGACCCAGTACTTC.

The chain carries TRBV9 and TRBJ2-5; 7 nucleotides line up with TRBD2. After removal of 3 bases from V and 5 bases from J, the junction contained 7 bases not matched to a gene. Germline CDR1 is SGDLS and CDR2 is YYNGEE. The CDR3 loop spans 14 amino acids. CDR3 bases: TGTGCCAGCAGCGCCTCAAACGGGGGGGAGACCCAGTACTTC. Its translation is CASSASNGGETQYF.

The rearrangement uses TRBV10-3 and TRBJ1-6; TRBD1 aligns across 8 bases. The CDR3 extends over 14 amino acids. With V trimmed by 4 bases and J by 9 bases, 5 bases remained unmatched. Germline V lookup: CDR1 ENHRY, CDR2 SYGVKD. DNA for the CDR3: TGTGCCATCAGTGGGACAGGGAGAAGTTCACCCCTCCACTTT. Translated: CAISGTGRSSPLHF.

This clonotype was detected only once. The chain uses TRBV12-3 or TRBV12-4 and TRBJ2-7; TRBD1 or TRBD2 may be the D gene (6 bases each). The germline V and J ends were trimmed by 3 bases and 5 bases, with 14 bases remaining between them. The CDR3 covers 14 residues. CDR3 residues: CASSFGGGLDEQYF. The CDR3 region has the DNA TGTGCCAGCAGTTTTGGAGGGGGGTTGGACGAGCAGTACTTC.

The chain couples TRBV5-6 to TRBJ2-5; the match to TRBD1 covers 9 bases. CDR1 is SGHDT and CDR2 is YYEEEE in the germline V gene. V shed 1 base and J 11 bases; nucleotides not matched to a gene: 9. The CDR3 is 14 amino acids. The CDR3 bases are TGTGCCAGCAGCTTGAGGACAGGGGCTTACCAGCAGTACTTC. Translation gives CASSLRTGAYQQYF.

This chain uses TRBV5-1 with TRBJ2-7; possibly TRBD1 for D (6 bases). V was pared by 1 base and J by 3 bases, with 14 bases between. The CDR3 runs 15 residues. CDR1 and CDR2 (germline): SGHRS, YFSETQ. The CDR3 DNA reads TGCGCCAGCAGCTTGAACAGGGTAGGGGACTACGAGCAGTACTTC. This sequence encodes CASSLNRVGDYEQYF.

The V gene is TRBV14, the J gene TRBJ2-3; 7 bases are a match to TRBD1. This CDR3 comprises 18 residues. Germline CDR1 reads SGHDN; CDR2 reads FVKESK. After removal of 0 bases from V and 1 base from J, the junction contained 10 bases not matched to a gene. The DNA of the CDR3 is TGTGCCAGCAGCCAAGATCTAACAGGGGTTTGGGGCACAGATACGCAGTATTTT. It translates to CASSQDLTGVWGTDTQYF. The entire variable domain, with the rest obtained from reference TRBV14 and TRBJ2-3, is as follows: EAGVTQFPSHSVIEKGQTVTLRCDPISGHDNLYWYRRVMGKEIKFLLHFVKESKQDESGMPNNRFLAERTGGTYSTLKVQPAELEDSGVYFCASSQDLTGVWGTDTQYFGPGTRLTVL.

In its sample, this clonotype was seen a few times. The chain couples TRBV2 to TRBJ2-7; tentative D call: TRBD2 (6 bases). This CDR3 has 16 residues. Germline assignment: CDR1 SNHLY and CDR2 FYNNEI. The V gene lost 2 bases and the J gene lost 0 bases, with 14 bases spanning the gap. CDR3: CASSEIGGATSYEQYF. CDR3 in DNA: TGTGCCAGCAGTGAAATAGGCGGGGCGACCTCCTACGAGCAGTACTTC.

The V gene is TRBV7-8, the J gene TRBJ2-7; tentatively, D is TRBD1 (6 bases). Between the trimmed V and J ends, which lost 2 bases and 4 bases, there was a span of 12 bases. The CDR3 contains 14 residues. The V gene's germline CDR1 is SGHVS and CDR2 FQNEAQ. DNA for the CDR3: TGTGCCAGCAGCTTAACGGCCCAGGGGTACGAGCAGTACTTC. It is translated as CASSLTAQGYEQYF.

The V call is TRBV27, the J call TRBJ1-2; 8 nucleotides agree with TRBD1. After removal of 6 bases from V and 0 bases from J, the junction contained 9 bases not matched to a gene. Looked up from germline, CDR1 is MNHEY and CDR2 is SMNVEV (reference sequence). The CDR3 totals 16 residues. The CDR3 nucleotides read TGTGCCAGCAGAACCCAGGGGGCTCTAGCTAACTATGGCTACACCTTC. Translation: CASRTQGALANYGYTF.

This clonotype was counted between two and nine times. The chain links TRBV12-3 or TRBV12-4 to TRBJ2-1; no clear D. The CDR3 extends over 16 amino acids. The V end lost 7 bases, the J end lost 6 bases, and 22 bases lay between the germline ends. CDR3 sequence reads: CASTSGRVLSFNEQFF. In DNA form, the CDR3 reads TGTGCCAGCACCTCAGGCCGCGTACTCAGTTTCAATGAGCAGTTCTTC.

This clonotype has at least ten counts. This chain connects TRBV5-1 to TRBJ2-1, with D uncertain. The germline V gene encodes CDR1 SGHRS and CDR2 YFSETQ. V lost 3 bases and J 2 bases, leaving 9 bases between the germline ends. CDR3 length: 14 amino acids. The CDR3 region has the DNA TGCGCCAGCAGCTCCAAGACTCCCTACAATGAGCAGTTCTTC. It is translated as CASSSKTPYNEQFF.

This clonotype was recorded a few times. This chain uses TRBV24-1 with TRBJ2-3; TRBD2 matches 7 bases. The germline V gene encodes CDR1 KGHDR and CDR2 SFDVKD. The CDR3 totals 17 residues. Trimming cost V 1 base and J 0 bases; bases outside gene matches: 6. In DNA, the CDR3 is TGTGCCACCAGTGATTTACCGCATAGCGGGAGCACAGATACGCAGTATTTT. Translation gives CATSDLPHSGSTDTQYF.

This clonotype was picked up a small number of times. This rearrangement joins TRBV10-3 to TRBJ1-2; tentatively, D is TRBD1 (6 bases). In germline, CDR1 is ENHRY, CDR2 SYGVKD. The CDR3 is 15 residues long. V was trimmed by 3 bases and J by 0 bases, leaving 11 bases between them. The CDR3 bases are TGTGCCATCAGTGACATCAGGGGCCCTAACTATGGCTACACCTTC. Residues: CAISDIRGPNYGYTF.

This clonotype has only a few counts. The rearrangement joins TRBV20-1 to TRBJ1-4; D perhaps matches TRBD1 (6 bases). The ends were cut back, 5 bases at V and 7 bases at J, with 11 bases in the middle. The germline gives CDR1 DFQATT, CDR2 SNEGSKA (reference sequence). This CDR3 is built from 12 residues. CDR3 nucleotide sequence: TGCAGTGCTGGAAGGGGGGGTGAAAAACTGTTTTTT. Protein: CSAGRGGEKLFF.

This clonotype occurred many times. The rearrangement uses TRBV4-1 and TRBJ2-3; the D call may be TRBD1 or TRBD2 (5 bases each). This CDR3 has 16 amino acids. Trimming cost V 1 base and J 2 bases, with 13 bases left between them. Germline values: CDR1 MGHRA, CDR2 YSYEKL. The CDR3 sequence: CASSQGIRGDTDTQYF. The CDR3 DNA reads as TGCGCCAGCAGCCAAGGAATAAGAGGGGACACAGATACGCAGTATTTT.

This chain uses TRBV12-3 or TRBV12-4 with TRBJ2-3; TRBD1 matches at 8 bases. With V trimmed by 6 bases and J by 4 bases, 12 bases remained unmatched. There are 16 residues in the CDR3. The DNA for the CDR3 is TGTGCCAGCAGCCAACGTGGACAGGGAAAATCAGATACGCAGTATTTT. Translated, it gives CASSQRGQGKSDTQYF.

This clonotype was detected a few times. V is TRBV20-1 and J is TRBJ1-2, with D possibly TRBD1 on 5 matching bases. Trimming stripped 6 bases from V and 3 bases from J, with 11 bases between. The CDR3 loop spans 12 amino acids. Germline values: CDR1 DFQATT, CDR2 SNEGSKA (reference sequence). The CDR3 loop is CSAPGGDYGYTF. The CDR3 nucleotides are TGCAGTGCCCCGGGGGGTGACTATGGCTACACCTTC.

The chain employs TRBV7-2 and TRBJ1-1, with a tentative D call TRBD1 (6 bases). This CDR3 spans 15 amino acids. V was cut by 1 base and J by 0 bases, with 9 bases left in between. Germline CDR1 reads SGHTA; CDR2 reads FQGNSA. The chain's CDR3 is CASSLVGAMNTEAFF. CDR3 sequence (DNA): TGTGCCAGCAGCTTAGTGGGGGCCATGAACACTGAAGCTTTCTTT.